These T cell receptor beta chains were read from a single sample in a study of CD8 T cells in acute hepatitis C reinfection. Profiled with immunoSEQ multiplex PCR; TCRdb holds only in-frame clones, not every one. Counted here are 38,000 or so clones, more than 75% occurring once; the ten biggest clones make up roughly 0.46%. The specimen sequenced was naive CD8+ T cells from PBMCs. All receptors come from a man between 25 and 39 years old with chronic hepatitis C. CDR3s include the opening cysteine and the closing phenylalanine or tryptophan. A D gene is named only where the DNA matches it firmly. Rows may omit the clone size; those that give it use once, few, many or a size class.

. | TRBJ2-7 | . | TRBV19 | CASSYGISYEQYF | TGTGCCAGTAGTTATGGGATTTCCTACGAGCAGTACTTC
. | TRBJ1-1 | . | TRBV4-1 | CASSQDQFAGLLDTEAFF | TGCGCCAGCAGCCAAGATCAGTTTGCGGGGCTCTTGGACACTGAAGCTTTCTTT
TRBD1 | TRBJ2-7 | . | TRBV16 | CASSQSQGNHEQYF | TGTGCCAGCAGCCAATCACAGGGGAACCACGAGCAGTACTTC
. | TRBJ1-1 | . | TRBV19 | CASSIYGRGNTEAFF | TGTGCCAGTAGTATTTATGGCAGGGGGAACACTGAAGCTTTCTTT
. | TRBJ2-3 | . | TRBV19 | CASSTASSDTQYF | TGTGCCAGTAGTACGGCTAGCAGTGATACGCAGTATTTT
. | TRBJ2-7 | . | TRBV30 | CAWSNPGGGYEQYF | TGTGCCTGGAGTAATCCAGGGGGGGGTTACGAGCAGTACTTC
TRBD1 | TRBJ1-2 | . | TRBV5-6 | CASRTTGIYGYTF | TGTGCCAGCAGGACGACAGGGATCTATGGCTACACCTTC
. | TRBJ2-5 | once | TRBV30 | CACGLTYQETQYF | TGTGCCTGTGGCCTCACGTACCAAGAGACCCAGTACTTC
. | TRBJ2-5 | . | TRBV7-8 | CASRFPAARRETQYF | TGTGCCAGCAGGTTTCCGGCAGCCCGACGGGAGACCCAGTACTTC
TRBD2 | TRBJ2-1 | . | TRBV9 | CASSVGPTGLAGEGNEQFF | TGTGCCAGCAGCGTAGGACCTACGGGACTAGCGGGAGAGGGGAATGAGCAGTTCTTC
. | TRBJ2-7 | . | TRBV6-8 | CASTYVQAEYEQYF | TGTGCCTCAACATATGTGCAGGCCGAATACGAGCAGTACTTC
TRBD2 | TRBJ2-1 | . | TRBV5-4 | CASSPTSGSSYNEQFF | TGTGCCAGCAGCCCGACTAGCGGGAGCTCCTACAATGAGCAGTTCTTC
. | TRBJ2-5 | . | TRBV13 | CASSVTGFEETQYF | TGTGCCAGCAGCGTAACAGGGTTTGAAGAGACCCAGTACTTC
TRBD2 | TRBJ2-3 | . | TRBV9 | CASSTQAGTNTDTQYF | TGTGCCAGCAGCACACAAGCGGGAACGAACACAGATACGCAGTATTTT
. | TRBJ2-2 | once | TRBV30 | CAWSPRVGGELFF | TGTGCCTGGAGTCCTAGGGTAGGCGGGGAGCTGTTTTTT
. | TRBJ1-1 | . | TRBV2 | CAAFPGNTEAFF | TGTGCCGCATTCCCTGGGAACACTGAAGCTTTCTTT
TRBD1 | TRBJ2-7 | few | TRBV4-1 | CASSQDRDSYEQYF | TGCGCCAGCAGTCAAGACAGGGATTCCTACGAGCAGTACTTC
. | TRBJ1-1 | . | TRBV6-1 | CASSGEGRAMNTEAFF | TGTGCCAGCAGTGGGGAAGGCAGAGCTATGAACACTGAAGCTTTCTTT
. | TRBJ2-7 | . | TRBV7-9 | CASGLPGGGSYEQYF | TGTGCCAGCGGCCTTCCCGGTGGGGGGTCCTACGAGCAGTACTTC
TRBD1 | TRBJ2-7 | once | TRBV7-9 | CASSWDSGSYEQYF | TGTGCCAGCAGTTGGGACAGCGGATCCTACGAGCAGTACTTC
. | TRBJ1-5 | . | TRBV9 | CASSGDEGYSNQPQHF | TGTGCCAGCAGCGGGGATGAGGGATATAGCAATCAGCCCCAGCATTTT
. | TRBJ2-1 | . | TRBV27 | CASSLVRGRGEQFF | TGTGCCAGCAGCTTAGTTCGGGGGAGAGGTGAGCAGTTCTTC
TRBD1 | TRBJ2-6 | . | TRBV7-9 | CASSSPGQGEGSGANVLTF | TGTGCCAGCAGCTCACCGGGACAGGGGGAGGGCTCTGGGGCCAACGTCCTGACTTTC
. | TRBJ2-7 | . | TRBV2 | CASTTTYEQYF | TGTGCCAGCACGACGACCTACGAGCAGTACTTC
TRBD2 | TRBJ2-7 | . | TRBV4-1 | CASSQEVGGRYEQYF | TGCGCCAGCAGCCAAGAAGTGGGGGGGAGATACGAGCAGTACTTC
. | TRBJ2-2 | . | TRBV7-7 | CASSWGANTGELFF | TGTGCTAGCAGCTGGGGGGCGAACACCGGGGAGCTGTTTTTT